This T cell receptor (beta chain) was observed in a study of blood T cell repertoires in COVID-19. The wider study: COVID-19 samples collected from the United States, Italy and Spain covered acute and convalescent phases. The cDNA or gDNA used as material had been derived from T cells, B-cell-depleted T cells, or PBMCs.

Methods used by the authors: Amplification of reference gene primers provided the estimated nucleated cell counts. The assay was immunoSEQ multiplex PCR, and TCRdb's table has in-frame clones only and misses some. That table gives V, J and clone size, and the DNA gave D and trimming. The repertoire includes roughly 150,000 clones, roughly 87% of them detected once, and around 5% sits in the top ten. The CDR3 runs to 15 residues. Trimming removed 4 bases from V and 4 bases from J, with 16 bases in between. CDR1 is SGHDT and CDR2 is YYEEEE in the germline V gene. Specimen: peripheral blood. The TCR was taken from a human donor in a cohort sampled during active COVID-19. The chain couples TRBV5-6 to TRBJ2-3; D possibly corresponds to TRBD2 (6 bases). The CDR3 reads CASSRDGGLADTQYF. In DNA form, the CDR3 reads TGTGCCAGCAGCCGGGATGGGGGGTTAGCAGATACGCAGTATTTT.